This T cell receptor (beta chain) was captured in a study of cytomegalovirus exposure and HLA in healthy donors. General study findings and limits: From TCR beta sequences, most subjects' HLA-A and HLA-B alleles were reportedly predicted accurately. Cytomegalovirus association was listed for about 170 TCR beta chains.

A multiplex PCR was run with 60 Vbeta primers and 13 Jbeta primers. The assay was immunoSEQ multiplex PCR, and TCRdb's table has in-frame clones only and misses some. The sample totals 170,000 or so clones; its top ten clones hold about 2.2%. Germline V CDR1 and CDR2: SSHAT, FNYEAQ (reference sequence). This CDR3 region has 14 residues. The V end lost 1 base, the J end lost 4 bases, and 10 bases lay between the germline ends. Details on this clone: The antigen is not known.

The receptor was isolated from a man aged 25 to 45 in good health and CMV-seronegative. The chain carries TRBV7-7 and TRBJ2-5; D is perhaps TRBD1 (5 bases). The specimen sequenced was PBMCs. The CDR3 here is CASSLDPGRETQYF. The DNA for the CDR3 is TGTGCCAGCAGCTTAGATCCAGGGCGAGAGACCCAGTACTTC.